Here is one T cell receptor (beta chain) with its context. Its antigen is not identified. TCRdb keeps only in-frame clones here, not all; method: immunoSEQ multiplex PCR. The sample lists around 9,300 clones; about 76% were seen once. This sample was included in a study of high-grade serous ovarian cancer treatment subgroups. Overall study context: Each sample yielded on average about 7,000 unique TCR beta rearrangements from 12,000 to 15,000 reads.

Study conclusions and caveats: These tumor repertoires lack spatial information from bulk sequencing.

Tumor samples were taken before definitive surgery or chemotherapy. This TCR derives from a human donor with high-grade serous ovarian cancer. The sample taken for sequencing was tumor tissue.

CDR3 protein: CASSQDPAETVRRSGANVLTF. Written as DNA, the CDR3 is TGCGCCAGCAGCCAAGATCCGGCAGAGACAGTTCGGAGATCTGGGGCCAACGTCCTGACTTTC. The J gene is TRBJ2-6, the V gene TRBV4-1; tentative D call: TRBD1 (5 bases). V lost 0 bases and J 1 base, leaving 22 bases between the germline ends. The CDR3 consists of 21 residues. The germline V gene has CDR1 MGHRA and CDR2 YSYEKL.